Listed below are T cell receptor beta chains from one sample, sequenced in a study of cytomegalovirus exposure and HLA in healthy donors. Sequencing was performed with immunoSEQ multiplex PCR; in TCRdb, only in-frame clones are kept and a portion is missing. This table holds tens of thousands of clones, 65% to 75% found once. What was sequenced was PBMCs. Receptor source: a man aged 25 to 45 in good health and CMV-seronegative. CDR3s include the opening cysteine and the closing phenylalanine or tryptophan. The D gene is left open where the match is weak. Size is omitted from some rows. Given values are once, few, many or a class for expanded clones.

j_gene: TRBJ1-2
v_gene: TRBV7-8
abundance: .
d_gene: TRBD1
CDR3aa: CASSETGGGRNYGYTF
CDR3nt: TGTGCCAGCAGCGAGACAGGGGGCGGACGGAACTATGGCTACACCTTC

j_gene: TRBJ2-2
v_gene: TRBV5-4
abundance: .
d_gene: .
CDR3aa: CASRTQGSNTGELFF
CDR3nt: TGTGCCAGCAGAACACAGGGCTCGAACACCGGGGAGCTGTTTTTT

j_gene: TRBJ1-1
v_gene: TRBV10-3
abundance: once
d_gene: TRBD1
CDR3aa: CAIRGTGIEAFF
CDR3nt: TGTGCCATCAGGGGGACAGGGATTGAAGCTTTCTTT

j_gene: TRBJ2-7
v_gene: TRBV7-3
abundance: few
d_gene: .
CDR3aa: CASSWRDEQYF
CDR3nt: TGTGCCAGCAGTTGGCGGGACGAGCAGTACTTC

j_gene: TRBJ1-4
v_gene: TRBV14
abundance: .
d_gene: .
CDR3aa: CASSQDWATGHEKLFF
CDR3nt: TGTGCCAGCAGCCAAGATTGGGCGACAGGCCATGAAAAACTGTTTTTT

j_gene: TRBJ2-1
v_gene: TRBV5-1
abundance: few
d_gene: TRBD2
CDR3aa: CASSLWGGSSYNEQFF
CDR3nt: TGCGCCAGCAGCTTGTGGGGCGGGAGCTCCTACAATGAGCAGTTCTTC

j_gene: TRBJ2-7
v_gene: TRBV7-9
abundance: .
d_gene: TRBD1
CDR3aa: CASSWTGRYYEQYF
CDR3nt: TGTGCCAGCAGCTGGACAGGTCGATACTACGAGCAGTACTTC

j_gene: TRBJ2-7
v_gene: TRBV5-1
abundance: .
d_gene: TRBD1
CDR3aa: CASSPRGQGSYEQYF
CDR3nt: TGCGCCAGCAGCCCGAGGGGACAGGGCTCCTACGAGCAGTACTTC

j_gene: TRBJ2-6
v_gene: TRBV7-2
abundance: .
d_gene: .
CDR3aa: CASSLRAGLPGANVLTF
CDR3nt: TGTGCCAGCTCCCTCCGGGCGGGGCTTCCTGGGGCCAACGTCCTGACTTTC

j_gene: TRBJ1-1
v_gene: TRBV29-1
abundance: .
d_gene: .
CDR3aa: CSVEEAQGGNTEAFF
CDR3nt: TGCAGCGTTGAAGAAGCACAAGGGGGGAACACTGAAGCTTTCTTT

j_gene: TRBJ2-7
v_gene: TRBV4-2
abundance: .
d_gene: TRBD2
CDR3aa: CASSQTGGAYEQYF
CDR3nt: TGTGCCAGCAGCCAAACCGGGGGGGCCTACGAGCAGTACTTC

j_gene: TRBJ1-4
v_gene: TRBV30
abundance: .
d_gene: .
CDR3aa: CAWSVLGIRNEKLFF
CDR3nt: TGTGCCTGGAGTGTACTTGGTATTCGGAATGAAAAACTGTTTTTT

j_gene: TRBJ1-2
v_gene: TRBV29-1
abundance: .
d_gene: TRBD1
CDR3aa: CSVDLPGQGARRGYTF
CDR3nt: TGCAGCGTTGATTTGCCGGGACAGGGGGCGCGGAGGGGCTACACCTTC

j_gene: TRBJ2-3
v_gene: TRBV28
abundance: .
d_gene: TRBD1
CDR3aa: CASPSQGVTTSTDTQYF
CDR3nt: TGTGCCAGCCCCAGTCAGGGGGTTACGACTAGCACAGATACGCAGTATTTT

j_gene: TRBJ1-1
v_gene: TRBV10-3
abundance: .
d_gene: .
CDR3aa: CASTVGETEAFF
CDR3nt: TGTGCCTCGACGGTGGGAGAAACTGAAGCTTTCTTT

j_gene: TRBJ1-2
v_gene: TRBV15
abundance: .
d_gene: .
CDR3aa: CATSRDPGIGGYPF
CDR3nt: TGTGCCACCAGCAGAGATCCAGGGATAGGTGGCTACCCCTTC

j_gene: TRBJ2-7
v_gene: TRBV28
abundance: .
d_gene: TRBD2
CDR3aa: CASSFVAGQGHEQYF
CDR3nt: TGTGCCAGCAGTTTCGTAGCGGGCCAGGGCCACGAGCAGTACTTC

j_gene: TRBJ2-3
v_gene: TRBV27
abundance: .
d_gene: .
CDR3aa: CASSRGLNMGTDTQYF
CDR3nt: TGTGCCAGCAGTAGAGGACTCAACATGGGCACAGATACGCAGTATTTT

j_gene: TRBJ1-6
v_gene: TRBV5-1
abundance: once
d_gene: TRBD1
CDR3aa: CASSLGQGSSPLHF
CDR3nt: TGCGCCAGCAGCTTAGGACAGGGAAGTTCACCCCTCCACTTT

j_gene: TRBJ1-2
v_gene: TRBV30
abundance: .
d_gene: TRBD1
CDR3aa: CAWSVGQGDGYTF
CDR3nt: TGTGCCTGGAGTGTAGGACAGGGTGATGGCTACACCTTC

j_gene: TRBJ1-2
v_gene: TRBV13
abundance: few
d_gene: TRBD1
CDR3aa: CASSGPGTVNYGYTF
CDR3nt: TGTGCCAGCAGCGGACCTGGGACAGTTAACTATGGCTACACCTTC

j_gene: TRBJ2-1
v_gene: TRBV10-3
abundance: .
d_gene: TRBD1
CDR3aa: CAISEGTGNNEQFF
CDR3nt: TGTGCCATCAGTGAAGGGACAGGAAACAATGAGCAGTTCTTC

j_gene: TRBJ2-7
v_gene: TRBV9
abundance: few
d_gene: .
CDR3aa: CASSVDINHEQYF
CDR3nt: TGTGCCAGCAGCGTTGACATCAACCACGAGCAGTACTTC

j_gene: TRBJ2-3
v_gene: TRBV7-8
abundance: .
d_gene: .
CDR3aa: CAKRRTEYTDTQYF
CDR3nt: TGTGCCAAGAGGAGGACAGAATACACAGATACGCAGTATTTT

j_gene: TRBJ2-3
v_gene: TRBV5-1
abundance: .
d_gene: TRBD2
CDR3aa: CASRVAGSDTQYF
CDR3nt: TGCGCCAGCAGGGTAGCGGGGTCGGATACGCAGTATTTT

j_gene: TRBJ1-2
v_gene: TRBV18
abundance: few
d_gene: .
CDR3aa: CASSPATEGGYTF
CDR3nt: TGTGCCAGCTCACCGGCGACAGAAGGTGGCTACACCTTC

j_gene: TRBJ2-7
v_gene: TRBV5-4
abundance: .
d_gene: TRBD1
CDR3aa: CASRGEDRGQYEQYF
CDR3nt: TGTGCCAGCAGGGGAGAGGACAGGGGGCAGTACGAGCAGTACTTC

j_gene: TRBJ1-1
v_gene: TRBV7-9
abundance: .
d_gene: .
CDR3aa: CASSAGWVADTEAFF
CDR3nt: TGTGCCAGCAGCGCCGGGTGGGTGGCGGACACTGAAGCTTTCTTT

j_gene: TRBJ2-3
v_gene: TRBV4-2
abundance: .
d_gene: TRBD1
CDR3aa: CASSQPTGATDTQYF
CDR3nt: TGTGCCAGCAGCCAACCGACAGGGGCCACAGATACGCAGTATTTT

j_gene: TRBJ2-1
v_gene: TRBV19
abundance: .
d_gene: TRBD2
CDR3aa: CASKGGGPPVLNEQFF
CDR3nt: TGTGCCAGTAAGGGCGGGGGACCACCTGTGTTAAATGAGCAGTTCTTC

j_gene: TRBJ2-7
v_gene: TRBV5-1
abundance: .
d_gene: .
CDR3aa: CASSEGYEQYF
CDR3nt: TGCGCCAGCAGCGAGGGCTACGAGCAGTACTTC

j_gene: TRBJ1-6
v_gene: TRBV6-5
abundance: once
d_gene: .
CDR3aa: CASSYGRGNSPLHF
CDR3nt: TGTGCCAGCAGTTACGGGCGGGGAAATTCACCCCTCCACTTT

j_gene: TRBJ2-1
v_gene: TRBV6-7
abundance: medium-sized
d_gene: TRBD2
CDR3aa: CASSYGAGGPDEQFF
CDR3nt: TGTGCCAGCAGTTACGGGGCGGGAGGGCCGGATGAGCAGTTCTTC

j_gene: TRBJ2-3
v_gene: TRBV27
abundance: .
d_gene: .
CDR3aa: CASAKLSVTDTQYF
CDR3nt: TGTGCCAGCGCTAAATTGAGCGTCACAGATACGCAGTATTTT

j_gene: TRBJ1-1
v_gene: TRBV10-1
abundance: few
d_gene: .
CDR3aa: CASSGEMNTEAFF
CDR3nt: TGCGCCAGCAGTGGAGAAATGAACACTGAAGCTTTCTTT

j_gene: TRBJ1-1
v_gene: TRBV10-3
abundance: .
d_gene: .
CDR3aa: CAISESSAMEAFF
CDR3nt: TGTGCCATCAGTGAGTCGAGTGCCATGGAAGCTTTCTTT

j_gene: TRBJ1-2
v_gene: TRBV6-5
abundance: .
d_gene: .
CDR3aa: CASRRGPANYGYTF
CDR3nt: TGTGCCAGCAGGCGGGGACCGGCAAACTATGGCTACACCTTC

j_gene: TRBJ1-1
v_gene: TRBV6-5
abundance: few
d_gene: TRBD1
CDR3aa: CASSRTGLGTEAFF
CDR3nt: TGTGCCAGCAGTCGGACAGGTTTAGGCACTGAAGCTTTCTTT

j_gene: TRBJ1-1
v_gene: TRBV7-9
abundance: .
d_gene: .
CDR3aa: CASSDRQMNTEAFF
CDR3nt: TGTGCCAGCAGCGACAGGCAAATGAACACTGAAGCTTTCTTT

j_gene: TRBJ1-5
v_gene: TRBV5-6
abundance: few
d_gene: .
CDR3aa: CASSLAGGGAGNQPQHF
CDR3nt: TGTGCCAGCAGCTTGGCGGGCGGGGGCGCGGGCAATCAGCCCCAGCATTTT

j_gene: TRBJ2-7
v_gene: TRBV27
abundance: .
d_gene: TRBD2
CDR3aa: CASSFKTSGSREQYF
CDR3nt: TGTGCCAGCAGTTTCAAAACTAGCGGGAGCCGCGAGCAGTACTTC

j_gene: TRBJ2-5
v_gene: TRBV5-1
abundance: .
d_gene: .
CDR3aa: CASSLELQETQYF
CDR3nt: TGCGCCAGCAGCTTGGAGCTGCAAGAGACCCAGTACTTC

j_gene: TRBJ2-2
v_gene: TRBV10-3
abundance: .
d_gene: TRBD2
CDR3aa: CAISVEGGRATGELFF
CDR3nt: TGTGCCATCAGTGTAGAAGGCGGGAGGGCCACCGGGGAGCTGTTTTTT

j_gene: TRBJ2-5
v_gene: TRBV6-1
abundance: .
d_gene: .
CDR3aa: CATSDPPRASGWETQYF
CDR3nt: TGTGCCACCAGTGACCCACCCCGCGCCTCAGGATGGGAGACCCAGTACTTC

j_gene: TRBJ1-2
v_gene: TRBV6-6
abundance: few
d_gene: TRBD1
CDR3aa: CASSTPGQGPLYGYTF
CDR3nt: TGTGCCAGCAGTACTCCGGGACAGGGTCCCCTTTATGGCTACACCTTC

j_gene: TRBJ1-2
v_gene: TRBV5-1
abundance: .
d_gene: .
CDR3aa: CASSLGGTSYGYTF
CDR3nt: TGCGCCAGCAGCTTGGGTGGGACATCCTATGGCTACACCTTC

j_gene: TRBJ2-7
v_gene: TRBV7-2
abundance: .
d_gene: TRBD1
CDR3aa: CASSLSAGGVSSYEQYF
CDR3nt: TGTGCCAGCAGCTTATCGGCAGGGGGCGTCAGCTCCTACGAGCAGTACTTC

j_gene: TRBJ1-3
v_gene: TRBV7-8
abundance: .
d_gene: .
CDR3aa: CASSPWREWGGNTIYF
CDR3nt: TGTGCCAGCAGCCCTTGGAGGGAATGGGGTGGAAACACCATATATTTT

j_gene: TRBJ2-7
v_gene: TRBV30
abundance: .
d_gene: .
CDR3aa: CAFGTAYSYEQYF
CDR3nt: TGTGCCTTTGGGACTGCGTATTCCTACGAGCAGTACTTC

j_gene: TRBJ2-5
v_gene: TRBV15
abundance: few
d_gene: .
CDR3aa: CATSRGQGGGETQYF
CDR3nt: TGTGCCACCAGCAGAGGACAGGGCGGAGGGGAGACCCAGTACTTC

j_gene: TRBJ1-1
v_gene: TRBV6-5
abundance: .
d_gene: .
CDR3aa: CASSYSPSDRRIFF
CDR3nt: TGTGCCAGCAGTTACTCACCCTCCGACAGGCGGATTTTCTTT